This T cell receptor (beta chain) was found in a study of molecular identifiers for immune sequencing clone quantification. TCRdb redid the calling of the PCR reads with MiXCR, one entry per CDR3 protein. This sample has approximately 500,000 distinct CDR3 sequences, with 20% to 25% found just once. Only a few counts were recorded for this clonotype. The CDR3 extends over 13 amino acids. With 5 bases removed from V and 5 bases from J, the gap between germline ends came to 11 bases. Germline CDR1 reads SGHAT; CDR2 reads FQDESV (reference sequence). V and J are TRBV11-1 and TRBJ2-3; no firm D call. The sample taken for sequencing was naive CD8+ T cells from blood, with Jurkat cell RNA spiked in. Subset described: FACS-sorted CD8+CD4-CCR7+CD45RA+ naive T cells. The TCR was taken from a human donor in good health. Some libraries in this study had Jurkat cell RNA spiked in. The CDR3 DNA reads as TGTGCCAGCAGCCCCCCTTTTGAAGATACGCAGTATTTT. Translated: CASSPPFEDTQYF. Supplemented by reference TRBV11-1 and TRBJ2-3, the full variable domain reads EAEVAQSPRYKITEKSQAVAFWCDPISGHATLYWYRQILGQGPELLVQFQDESVVDDSQLPKDRFSAERLKGVDSTLKIQPAELGDSAMYLCASSPPFEDTQYFGPGTRLTVL.